These 29 T cell receptor beta chains were all obtained from the same sample, sequenced in a study of cytomegalovirus exposure and HLA in healthy donors. The protocol was immunoSEQ multiplex PCR, while the TCRdb copy is restricted to in-frame clones and leaves out a portion. The repertoire includes about 190,000 clones, roughly 80% of them detected once, and approximately 7% sits in the top ten. Material for sequencing was PBMCs. The receptors come from a man aged 18 to 30 in good health and CMV-seropositive.

The rearrangement uses TRBV10-2 and TRBJ1-2; the D gene is possibly TRBD1 (6 bases). Trimming stripped 5 bases from V and 10 bases from J, with 23 bases between. The CDR3 is 15 amino acids. CDR1 WSHSY and CDR2 SAAADI come from the germline V gene. The CDR3 loop is CASSPEFNRVRTYTF. DNA of the CDR3: TGCGCCAGCAGTCCAGAATTTAACAGGGTGAGGACCTACACCTTC.

This clone has only one observation. The chain has TRBV14 and TRBJ2-2, with 8 bases identical to TRBD2. From germline, CDR1 is SGHDN and CDR2 FVKESK. The CDR3 consists of 15 residues. V was pared by 1 base and J by 5 bases, with 3 bases of the junction left unmatched. CDR3 nucleotide sequence: TGTGCCAGCAGCCAAGTCGGGAGGGCGACCGGGGAGCTGTTTTTT. It yields the protein CASSQVGRATGELFF. The full variable domain, rest sourced from reference TRBV14 and TRBJ2-2, is EAGVTQFPSHSVIEKGQTVTLRCDPISGHDNLYWYRRVMGKEIKFLLHFVKESKQDESGMPNNRFLAERTGGTYSTLKVQPAELEDSGVYFCASSQVGRATGELFFGEGSRLTVL.

The chain links TRBV7-2 to TRBJ2-3; no clear D gene. Germline-derived CDR1 and CDR2 are SGHTA and FQGNSA. This CDR3 is built from 15 residues. The V and J ends lost 5 bases and 2 bases respectively, with 14 bases between them. CDR3: CASSPPPTNTDTQYF. The CDR3 coding sequence is TGTGCCAGCAGCCCGCCACCCACAAACACAGATACGCAGTATTTT.

V gene TRBV7-3 combines with J gene TRBJ2-2; 10 nucleotides line up with TRBD2. The ends lost 3 bases at V and 0 bases at J; junction bases unmatched: 7. The CDR3 runs to 18 residues. Per germline, CDR1 SGHTA and CDR2 FQGTGA. Here the CDR3 reads CASSLLLAGSANTGELFF. The CDR3, as DNA: TGTGCCAGCAGCTTGCTACTAGCGGGAAGTGCGAACACCGGGGAGCTGTTTTTT.

The chain joins TRBV7-2 to TRBJ2-2, with 8 bases aligning to TRBD1. With V trimmed by 5 bases and J by 5 bases, 7 bases remained unmatched. Germline V gene lookup returns CDR1 SGHTA and CDR2 FQGNSA. The CDR3 is 15 amino acids. CDR3 loop: CASSTGQGRTGELFF. The CDR3 region has the DNA TGTGCCAGCAGCACCGGACAGGGTAGGACCGGGGAGCTGTTTTTT.

The chain combines TRBV29-1 with TRBJ2-7, with D tentatively TRBD2 (6 bases). Trimming stripped 2 bases from V and 9 bases from J, with 17 bases between. The CDR3 covers 13 residues. CDR1 SQVTM and CDR2 ANQGSEA come from the germline V gene. The DNA of the CDR3 is TGCAGCGTTGAAAAGACTAGAGGAGCCGGGCAGTACTTC. Translated: CSVEKTRGAGQYF.

The V call is TRBV30, the J call TRBJ2-2; 10 nucleotides agree with TRBD2. Germline lookup yields CDR1 GTSNPN and CDR2 SVGIG (reference sequence). CDR3 length: 15 residues. V was clipped by 5 bases and J by 5 bases; unmatched bases: 8. This chain's CDR3 is CAWASGRAGTGELFF. The CDR3 DNA follows: TGTGCCTGGGCGAGCGGGAGGGCCGGGACCGGGGAGCTGTTTTTT.

The chain couples TRBV4-3 to TRBJ2-3; 8 bases match TRBD2. Trimming cost V 0 bases and J 5 bases; bases outside gene matches: 10. The CDR3 extends over 17 amino acids. CDR1 is LGHNA, CDR2 YSLEER, per germline. CDR3 nucleotide sequence: TGCGCCAGCAGCCAAGATATACCAGCGGGAGTGGTAGATACGCAGTATTTT. Its translation: CASSQDIPAGVVDTQYF.

The chain has TRBV2 and TRBJ2-7, with TRBD2 as a possible D gene (6 bases). Germline lookup yields CDR1 SNHLY and CDR2 FYNNEI. V lost 3 bases and J 0 bases, leaving 12 bases between the germline ends. The CDR3 is 15 amino acids. CDR3 bases: TGTGCCAGCAGTGAGGGACTCCCAAACTCCTACGAGCAGTACTTC. This gives the protein CASSEGLPNSYEQYF. Looking up the rest from reference TRBV2 and TRBJ2-7 gives the full variable domain: EPEVTQTPSHQVTQMGQEVILRCVPISNHLYFYWYRQILGQKVEFLVSFYNNEISEKSEIFDDQFSVERPDGSNFTLKIRSTKLEDSAMYFCASSEGLPNSYEQYFGPGTRLTVT.

This chain uses TRBV5-1 with TRBJ2-2; TRBD2 is a possible D gene (7 bases). V was cut by 2 bases and J by 0 bases, with 14 bases left in between. This CDR3 contains 17 residues. Germline CDR1 and CDR2: SGHRS and YFSETQ. The CDR3 loop reads CASSLVGGGANTGELFF. The CDR3 coding sequence is TGCGCCAGCAGCTTAGTAGGCGGGGGCGCGAACACCGGGGAGCTGTTTTTT.

This rearrangement joins TRBV7-2 to TRBJ1-1; 8 bases fit TRBD1. CDR3 size: 13 residues. Germline CDR1 SGHTA, CDR2 FQGNSA. With 3 bases clipped from V and 6 bases from J, the junction kept 3 bases outside the gene matches. The CDR3 region has the DNA TGTGCCAGCAGCTTTGGGACAGGCGCTGAAGCTTTCTTT. This gives the protein CASSFGTGAEAFF.

There are a few counts of this clone. The gene calls are TRBV18 and TRBJ2-7; TRBD2 aligns across 7 bases. Losses at the gene ends were 3 bases for V and 3 bases for J; bases not matched to a gene: 8. The CDR3 is 15 amino acids. Per germline, CDR1 KGHSH and CDR2 LQKENI. The CDR3 reads CASSPGAGTLYEQYF. Here the CDR3 DNA reads TGTGCCAGCTCACCCGGAGCGGGAACCCTCTACGAGCAGTACTTC. Using reference TRBV18 and TRBJ2-7 for the parts outside the CDR3, the full variable domain is NAGVMQNPRHLVRRRGQEARLRCSPMKGHSHVYWYRQLPEEGLKFMVYLQKENIIDESGMPKERFSAEFPKEGPSILRIQQVVRGDSAAYFCASSPGAGTLYEQYFGPGTRLTVT.

The chain recombines TRBV28 with TRBJ2-2, with 8 nucleotides matching TRBD2. V dropped 5 bases and J dropped 5; count of bases not matched to a gene: 10. The CDR3 runs to 16 residues. Looked up from germline, CDR1 is MDHEN and CDR2 is SYDVKM. CDR3 loop: CASSPPGSGRTGELFF. CDR3 DNA: TGTGCCAGCAGTCCCCCGGGCAGCGGGAGAACCGGGGAGCTGTTTTTT.

The CDR3 loop is CASSHTLTYEQYF. DNA of the CDR3: TGCGCCAGCAGCCACACTCTTACCTACGAGCAGTACTTC. The chain couples TRBV4-1 to TRBJ2-7, with D unresolved. CDR1 MGHRA and CDR2 YSYEKL come from the germline V gene. There are 13 residues in the CDR3. V lost 3 bases and J lost 2, with 8 bases in between.

V is TRBV7-3 and J is TRBJ1-5, with 7 bases identical to TRBD1. Germline V gene lookup returns CDR1 SGHTA and CDR2 FQGTGA. The CDR3 spans 15 residues. V gave up 5 bases and J gave up 10 bases; unmatched junction bases: 14. The CDR3 DNA sequence: TGTGCCAGCAGCGGCCCGGGGACAGCTTTTACTCCCCAGCATTTT. Its translation is CASSGPGTAFTPQHF.

Worth noting for this clone: Other DNA variants within this sample encode the same CDR3. V usage is TRBV15 and J usage is TRBJ1-5; possibly TRBD1 for D (6 bases). Trimming pared 4 bases from V and 1 base from J, leaving 8 bases between. The CDR3 covers 14 residues. Per germline, CDR1 LNHNV and CDR2 YYDKDF (reference sequence). The DNA for the CDR3 is TGTGCCACCAGCACGAGGGGGAGCAATCAGCCCCAGCATTTT. Translation: CATSTRGSNQPQHF.

This chain joins TRBV30 and TRBJ1-2; D is unresolved. This CDR3 is built from 13 residues. The germline gives CDR1 GTSNPN, CDR2 SVGIG (reference sequence). The germline V and J ends were trimmed by 5 bases and 4 bases, with 14 bases remaining between them. The CDR3, as DNA: TGTGCCTGGGGAGGCATGGTTGGCTATGGCTACACCTTC. Its translation: CAWGGMVGYGYTF.

The genes are TRBV11-3 and TRBJ2-1; D possibly corresponds to TRBD2 (5 bases). The CDR3 covers 16 residues. In germline, CDR1 is SGHNT, CDR2 YENEEA. The germline V and J ends were trimmed by 2 bases and 6 bases, with 17 bases remaining between them. CDR3 DNA sequence: TGTGCCAGCAGCTTATCCCTACTAGACCCCTTCAATGAGCAGTTCTTC. Its translation is CASSLSLLDPFNEQFF.

This clone was detected a few times. At one end, the junction sequence differs from germline, possibly due to a read error. The chain combines TRBV2 with TRBJ1-2; 7 nucleotides match TRBD1. The CDR3 length is 11 residues. Germline assignment: CDR1 SNHLY and CDR2 FYNNEI. The CDR3 spells CASSTRQGRAF. CDR3 in DNA: TGTGCCAGCAGTACGAGACAGGGCCGGGCCTTC.

About this clone itself: Other DNA sequences in this sample translate to the same CDR3. This chain uses TRBV6-5 with TRBJ2-1, with D maybe TRBD1 (6 bases). Trimming pared 2 bases from V and 4 bases from J, leaving 6 bases between. Germline CDR1 is MNHEY and CDR2 is SVGAGI. This CDR3 spans 13 amino acids. The CDR3 here is CASSYGTYNEQFF. The CDR3 DNA reads as TGTGCCAGCAGTTACGGGACATACAATGAGCAGTTCTTC.

This chain links TRBV28 with TRBJ2-1; D gene uncertain. The CDR3 has 15 amino acids. The V gene lost 6 bases and the J gene lost 0 bases, with 12 bases spanning the gap. Germline CDR1 is MDHEN and CDR2 is SYDVKM. This CDR3 reads CASSETLSSYNEQFF. The CDR3 coding sequence is TGTGCCAGCAGCGAAACCCTGAGCTCCTACAATGAGCAGTTCTTC.

The chain combines TRBV5-1 with TRBJ1-2; D might be TRBD1 (6 bases). The germline V gene encodes CDR1 SGHRS and CDR2 YFSETQ. The V end lost 2 bases, the J end lost 0 bases, and 14 bases lay between the germline ends. The CDR3 length is 16 residues. CDR3 protein: CASSFRRDNANYGYTF. The CDR3 DNA reads TGCGCCAGCAGCTTTCGTCGGGACAATGCTAACTATGGCTACACCTTC.

CDR3 sequence (DNA): TGTGCCAGCAGCGCTGGACAGGGAGGAGCCTACGAGCAGTACTTC. The encoded protein is CASSAGQGGAYEQYF. The chain links TRBV9 to TRBJ2-7; 8 bases are shared with TRBD1. V trimming: 3 bases; J trimming: 2 bases; junction bases outside the gene matches: 7. This CDR3 region has 15 residues. From germline, CDR1 is SGDLS and CDR2 YYNGEE. The complete variable domain, with remaining parts taken from reference TRBV9 and TRBJ2-7, reads DSGVTQTPKHLITATGQRVTLRCSPRSGDLSVYWYQQSLDQGLQFLIQYYNGEERAKGNILERFSAQQFPDLHSELNLSSLELGDSALYFCASSAGQGGAYEQYFGPGTRLTVT.

This clone was counted a few times. This rearrangement joins TRBV5-6 to TRBJ2-4; possible D gene TRBD2, 6 bases. Germline V gene lookup returns CDR1 SGHDT and CDR2 YYEEEE. The CDR3 extends over 17 amino acids. The germline V and J ends were trimmed by 0 bases and 11 bases, with 24 bases remaining between them. The CDR3 DNA reads TGTGCCAGCAGCTTGGGGCTCTTAGCGGATACCCCCAAATTTCAGTACTTC. It specifies CASSLGLLADTPKFQYF.

This chain uses TRBV30 with TRBJ1-4; a weak D match, TRBD1 (5 bases). Germline assignment: CDR1 GTSNPN and CDR2 SVGIG (reference sequence). Trimming removed 0 bases at V and 8 bases at J, with 19 bases between. CDR3 length equals 16 residues. This CDR3 reads CAWSVLRPGGGEKLFF. The CDR3 DNA reads TGTGCCTGGAGTGTACTAAGGCCTGGGGGAGGGGAAAAACTGTTTTTT.

This clone was counted between two and nine times. The DNA of the CDR3 is TGTGCCAGCAGTAACCACGGGACTAACTACTACGAGCAGTACTTC. Amino acid sequence: CASSNHGTNYYEQYF. The rearrangement links TRBV2 to TRBJ2-7; 7 bases line up with TRBD2. Germline CDR1 is SNHLY and CDR2 is FYNNEI. J lost 3 bases, V lost 5 bases, and 10 bases had no gene match. The CDR3 has 15 amino acids.

V gene TRBV7-7 combines with J gene TRBJ2-3; 8 bases are a match to TRBD1. CDR1 and CDR2 from the germline V gene are SSHAT and FNYEAQ (reference sequence). The CDR3 totals 19 residues. V dropped 2 bases and J dropped 0; count of bases not matched to a gene: 13. In nucleotides, the CDR3 is TGTGCCAGCAGCTTATCCGGGACAGGAGCCAGAAAGAGCACAGATACGCAGTATTTT. Amino acid sequence: CASSLSGTGARKSTDTQYF.

The V gene is TRBV30, the J gene TRBJ2-1; D might be TRBD2 (6 bases). From germline, CDR1 is GTSNPN and CDR2 SVGIG (reference sequence). This CDR3 is 19 amino acids long. V lost 0 bases to trimming and J lost 0 bases, with 21 bases between them. The CDR3 is CAWSVPRSSSVSSYNEQFF. CDR3 nucleotides: TGTGCCTGGAGTGTACCCCGGTCGTCTAGCGTGAGCTCCTACAATGAGCAGTTCTTC.

DNA of the CDR3: TGCGCCAGCAGTTCCACCGGGACAGGGGTAATCGAGCAGTACTTC. Protein product: CASSSTGTGVIEQYF. The gene calls are TRBV5-1 and TRBJ2-7; 10 bases align to TRBD1. The length of the CDR3 is 15 residues. Germline CDR1 reads SGHRS; CDR2 reads YFSETQ. After removal of 5 bases from V and 6 bases from J, the junction contained 11 bases not matched to a gene.